This TCR beta chain derives from a study of identical twins. Findings and limits, study-wide: Whereas memory repertoires showed no such difference, abundant cord blood beta clonotypes carried fewer insertions. Out-of-frame TCR alpha sharing in monozygotic twins exceeded recombination model predictions. Compared with unrelated sharing, twin-shared out-of-frame alpha sequences had more low-probability sequences. Zero-insertion findings could be partly confounded by invariant cells (MAIT and iNKT cells).

As regards this clonotype: No antigen is known for it.

Using its own MiXCR run on the 5' RACE reads, TCRdb lists one record per CDR3 protein. The sample has a few hundred thousand distinct CDR3 sequences, roughly 9.5% seen once. This sample also appeared in a second study, on yellow fever vaccine responses in identical twins.

The receptor comes from a woman younger than 35 in good health. Sequencing was performed on PBMCs.

The CDR3 spells CSALTSAGTGELFF. CDR3 nucleotides: TGCAGTGCTCTAACTAGCGCGGGCACCGGGGAGCTGTTTTTT. The chain couples TRBV20-1 to TRBJ2-2, with 7 positions matching TRBD2. Trimming at V came to 5 bases and at J to 4 bases, leaving 7 bases not matched to a gene. There are 14 residues in the CDR3. Germline loops: CDR1 DFQATT, CDR2 SNEGSKA (reference sequence).